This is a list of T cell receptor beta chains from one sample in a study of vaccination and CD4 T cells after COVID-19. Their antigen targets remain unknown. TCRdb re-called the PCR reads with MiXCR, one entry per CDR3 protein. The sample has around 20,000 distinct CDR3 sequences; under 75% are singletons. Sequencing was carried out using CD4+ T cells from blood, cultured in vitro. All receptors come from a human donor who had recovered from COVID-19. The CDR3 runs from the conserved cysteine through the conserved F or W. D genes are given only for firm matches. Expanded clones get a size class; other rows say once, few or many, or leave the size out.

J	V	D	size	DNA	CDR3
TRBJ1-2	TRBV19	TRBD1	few	TGTGCCAGTAAGGTACTAAGGACAGGGGTGGCTGGCTACACCTTC	CASKVLRTGVAGYTF
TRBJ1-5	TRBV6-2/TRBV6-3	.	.	TGTGCCAGCAGTTACTCGAGGCGGGGCACTAATCAGCCCCAGCATTTT	CASSYSRRGTNQPQHF
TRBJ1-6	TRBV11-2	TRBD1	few	TGTGCCAGCAGCTTTAGGGGACAGGGTGGTTCACCCCTCCACTTT	CASSFRGQGGSPLHF
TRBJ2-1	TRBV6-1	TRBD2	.	TGTGCCAGCACCAGTAGCGGGACCTACAATGAGCAGTTCTTC	CASTSSGTYNEQFF
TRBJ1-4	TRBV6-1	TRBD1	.	TGTGCCAGCACAAGAAGGGGTCAGGGACAGATAGAAAAACTGTTTTTT	CASTRRGQGQIEKLFF
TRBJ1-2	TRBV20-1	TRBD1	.	TGCAGTGCTAGAGAGACCGGACAGGGTTCTGGCTACACCTTC	CSARETGQGSGYTF
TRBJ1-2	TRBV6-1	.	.	TGTGCCATCAGTGAGTCAGGTTTGGGGAGAGCTAACTATGGCTACACCTTC	CAISESGLGRANYGYTF
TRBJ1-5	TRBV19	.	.	TGTGCCAGCAATTCTCATGAGACTGTAAATCAGCCCCAGCATTTT	CASNSHETVNQPQHF
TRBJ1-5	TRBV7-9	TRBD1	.	TGTGCCAGCAGCACACAGGGGGAGAATCAGCCCCAGCATTTT	CASSTQGENQPQHF
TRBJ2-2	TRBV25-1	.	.	TGTGCCAGCAGTCCACGCGACAGCACCGGGGAGCTGTTTTTT	CASSPRDSTGELFF
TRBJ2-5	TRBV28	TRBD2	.	TGTGCCAGCAGTTTCGTTCAGAGGGCGCGGGGGGGAGAGACCCAGTACTTC	CASSFVQRARGGETQYF
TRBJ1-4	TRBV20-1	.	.	TGCAGTGCTGGCGGGGGGAGTGAAAAACTGTTTTTT	CSAGGGSEKLFF
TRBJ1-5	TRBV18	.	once	TGTGCCAGCTCACCACTCGCAGGGGAGGGCAATCAGCCCCAGCATTTT	CASSPLAGEGNQPQHF
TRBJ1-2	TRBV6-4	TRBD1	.	TGTGCCAGCAAGGGGACAGGGAGTGGGTATGGCTACACCTTC	CASKGTGSGYGYTF
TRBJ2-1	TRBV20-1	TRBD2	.	TGCAGTGCTGTAATAGCGGGAGCGTACTCCAATGAGCAGTTCTTC	CSAVIAGAYSNEQFF
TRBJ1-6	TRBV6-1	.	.	TGTGCCAGCACCACCGGGGGGTTTAATTCACCCCTCCACTTT	CASTTGGFNSPLHF
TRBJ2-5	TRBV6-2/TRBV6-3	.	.	TGTGCCAGCAGTTACCAGGGTCCGGAGACCCAGTACTTC	CASSYQGPETQYF
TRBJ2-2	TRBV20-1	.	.	TGCAGTGCTAGATTCGGGGAGCTGTTTTTT	CSARFGELFF
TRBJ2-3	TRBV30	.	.	TGTGCCGTCCACCTGGGGGTTGGGACAGATACGCAGTATTTT	CAVHLGVGTDTQYF
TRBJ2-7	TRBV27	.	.	TGTGCCAGCAGTTTCCAAGCGGGTTGGTACGAGCAGTACTTC	CASSFQAGWYEQYF
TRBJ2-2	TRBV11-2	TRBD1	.	TGTGCCAGCAGCGACAGGGGTGGTAACACCGGGGAGCTGTTTTTT	CASSDRGGNTGELFF
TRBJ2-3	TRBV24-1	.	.	TGTGCCACCAGCGACTCCCGGACTGTCACAGATACGCAGTATTTT	CATSDSRTVTDTQYF
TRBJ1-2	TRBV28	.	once	TGTGCCAGCAGCATCAACTATGGCTACACCTTC	CASSINYGYTF
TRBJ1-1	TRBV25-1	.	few	TGTGCCAGCAGTGTCTTGGACAATTGGGACACTGAAGCTTTCTTT	CASSVLDNWDTEAFF
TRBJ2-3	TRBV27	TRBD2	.	TGTGCCAGCAGTTTAGCCATGACTAGCAGACGCACAGATACGCAGTATTTT	CASSLAMTSRRTDTQYF
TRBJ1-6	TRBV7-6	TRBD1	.	TGTGCCAGCAGCTTAGCTTCAGTAGGGACAGAGGGGTCACCCCTCCACTTT	CASSLASVGTEGSPLHF
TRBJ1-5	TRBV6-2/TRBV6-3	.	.	TGTGCCAGCAGAGACCACGGGTACGGTAGCAATCAGCCCCAGCATTTT	CASRDHGYGSNQPQHF
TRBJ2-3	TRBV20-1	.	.	TGCAGTGCTAGAGTGGACTACACATCCGTAGGTACGCAGTATTTT	CSARVDYTSVGTQYF
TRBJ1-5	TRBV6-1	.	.	TGTGCCAGCCAAGGAGGGGGAAGGGGCAATCAGCCCCAGCATTTT	CASQGGGRGNQPQHF
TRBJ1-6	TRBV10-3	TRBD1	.	TGTGCCATCAGTACAGGGGGCTTAGGATATTCACCCCTCCACTTT	CAISTGGLGYSPLHF
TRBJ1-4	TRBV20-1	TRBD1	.	TGCAGTGCTACCTCCGGGACAGGGGTAAAACTGTTTTTT	CSATSGTGVKLFF
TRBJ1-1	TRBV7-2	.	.	TGTGCCAGCATATCTTTTGGGGGGAACACTGAAGCTTTCTTT	CASISFGGNTEAFF
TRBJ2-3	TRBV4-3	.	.	TGCGCCAGCAGACGGGACAGCACAGATACGCAGTATTTT	CASRRDSTDTQYF
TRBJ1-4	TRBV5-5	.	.	TGTGCCAGCAGCTTAACCAGCCTTAATGAAAAACTGTTTTTT	CASSLTSLNEKLFF
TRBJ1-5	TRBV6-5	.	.	TGTGCCAGCAGTTACCCACAGGGCCGTAGCAATCAGCCCCAGCATTTT	CASSYPQGRSNQPQHF
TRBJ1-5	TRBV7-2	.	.	TGTGCCAGCAGCTTTTTCGGTCCACAGCAAAATCAGCCCCAGCATTTT	CASSFFGPQQNQPQHF
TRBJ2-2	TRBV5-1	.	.	TGCGCCAGCAGCTTAGGGGACAAAACCGGGGAGCTGTTTTTT	CASSLGDKTGELFF
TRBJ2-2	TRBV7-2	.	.	TGTGCGATCAGTAGGTCTAGCAACACCGGGGAGCTGTTTTTT	CAISRSSNTGELFF
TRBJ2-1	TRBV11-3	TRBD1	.	TGTGCCAGCAGCCCTCGGGACAGACGCAATGAGCAGTTCTTC	CASSPRDRRNEQFF
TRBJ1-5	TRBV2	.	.	TGTGCCAGCAGTGAAGCCTTGAGAGATCGGCCCCAGCATTTT	CASSEALRDRPQHF
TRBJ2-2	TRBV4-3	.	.	TGCGCCAGCAGCCAAGTGGGGGCGGGGACCGGGGAGCTGTTTTTT	CASSQVGAGTGELFF
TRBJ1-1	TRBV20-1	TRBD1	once	TGCAGTGCTGTGGACAGGGGGCGAATGAACACTGAAGCTTTCTTT	CSAVDRGRMNTEAFF
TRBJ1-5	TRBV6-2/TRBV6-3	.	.	TGTGCCAGCAGCCCGACCGGGTTCAGTCAGCCCCAGCATTTT	CASSPTGFSQPQHF
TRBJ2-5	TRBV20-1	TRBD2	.	TGCAGTGCTAGGGGGACTAGCGGGAGGTCGGGGCAAGAGACCCAGTACTTC	CSARGTSGRSGQETQYF
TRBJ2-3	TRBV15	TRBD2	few	TGTGCCACCAGCAGATCTCGGACTAGCGGGAGCACAGATACGCAGTATTTT	CATSRSRTSGSTDTQYF
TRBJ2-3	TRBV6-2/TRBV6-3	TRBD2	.	TGTGCCAGCAGACCCCCGACTAGCGGGAGAATTTCAGATACGCAGTATTTT	CASRPPTSGRISDTQYF
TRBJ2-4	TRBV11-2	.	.	TGTGCCAGCAGCTTAGATCAGGGCATTCAGTACTTC	CASSLDQGIQYF